The 19 T cell receptor beta chains given below trace back to one sample, sequenced in a study of metastatic and nonmetastatic thyroid tumors. TCRdb re-clonotyped the PCR reads through MiXCR. The table lists 9,500 to 15,000 clones, under 35% of them singletons. Thyroid surgery had not been preceded by any treatment in any patient. Material for sequencing was tumor tissue. The receptors derive from a female donor with papillary thyroid cancer or a benign thyroid nodule (not recorded which). Some clones in this sample may be carry-over from other donors' samples.

CDR3 bases: TGTGCCAGCAGCTACTTAGACAGGGTAGCGTCCTACGAGCAGTACTTC. Its translation is CASSYLDRVASYEQYF. V usage is TRBV11-2 and J usage is TRBJ2-7; 7 bases line up with TRBD1. The germline gives CDR1 SGHAT, CDR2 FQNNGV. This CDR3 has 16 residues. Trimming took 4 bases from V and 1 from J; bases not matched to a gene: 10.

This clone is labeled large. The chain recombines TRBV9 with TRBJ1-1; D is possibly TRBD1 (5 bases). The V end lost 6 bases, the J end lost 5 bases, and 14 bases lay between the germline ends. The germline V gene encodes CDR1 SGDLS and CDR2 YYNGEE. This CDR3 region has 13 residues. For the CDR3, the DNA is TGTGCCAGCACCCTTGGGGGTGATACTGAAGCTTTCTTT. Amino acid sequence: CASTLGGDTEAFF.

The rearrangement uses TRBV4-2 and TRBJ1-1, with D uncertain. Germline CDR1 reads LGHNA; CDR2 reads YNFKEQ. V was pared by 4 bases and J by 1 base, with 7 bases between. The CDR3 covers 13 residues. The CDR3 protein is CASSPLGNTEAFF. The CDR3 coding sequence is TGTGCCAGCAGCCCCCTCGGGAACACTGAAGCTTTCTTT.

This clone was observed a few times. V is TRBV12-3 or TRBV12-4 and J is TRBJ2-7; TRBD2 agrees at 7 bases. V shed 5 bases and J 5 bases; nucleotides not matched to a gene: 6. The CDR3 contains 13 residues. CDR3 residues: CASSPHSGNEQYF. CDR3 nucleotide sequence: TGTGCCAGCAGTCCACACAGCGGGAACGAGCAGTACTTC.

This rearrangement joins TRBV20-1 to TRBJ2-1, with D possibly being TRBD2 (5 bases). The CDR3 is 15 amino acids. The V gene lost 0 bases and the J gene lost 2 bases, with 11 bases spanning the gap. Germline lookup yields CDR1 DFQATT and CDR2 SNEGSKA (reference sequence). CDR3 protein: CSARDPRGPYNEQFF. CDR3 nucleotide sequence: TGCAGTGCTAGAGATCCCCGGGGTCCCTACAATGAGCAGTTCTTC.

The chain is built from TRBV6-1 and TRBJ2-2; TRBD1 aligns across 10 bases. CDR3 size: 16 residues. Germline CDR1 is MNHNS and CDR2 is SASEGT. Trimming removed 6 bases from V and 9 bases from J; junction bases left unmatched: 13. CDR3 amino acids: CASSLTGGAFIRELFF. The CDR3 nucleotides read TGTGCCAGCAGCTTGACAGGGGGCGCTTTTATCCGGGAGCTGTTTTTT.

This clone was recorded a few times. One end of the junction does not line up with germline, which may come from a read error. The chain carries TRBV27 and TRBJ2-2, with 10 bases lining up with TRBD1. Germline CDR1 MNHEY, CDR2 SMNVEV (reference sequence). This CDR3 has 18 amino acids. The CDR3 region is CASSLWSPGTGDTGELVF. Written as DNA, the CDR3 is TGTGCCAGCAGTTTGTGGTCGCCCGGGACAGGGGACACCGGGGAGCTGGTTTTT.

The chain links TRBV25-1 to TRBJ1-1, with D perhaps matching TRBD1 (6 bases). V shed 7 bases and J shed 7 bases, with 13 bases lying between them. CDR3 length: 12 amino acids. Germline CDR1 reads MGHDK; CDR2 reads SYGVNS. The CDR3 is CASKWGGGEAFF. CDR3 in DNA: TGTGCCAGCAAATGGGGAGGGGGTGAAGCTTTCTTT. Based on the CDR3 plus reference TRBV25-1 and TRBJ1-1, the full variable domain is EADIYQTPRYLVIGTGKKITLECSQTMGHDKMYWYQQDPGMELHLIHYSYGVNSTEKGDLSSESTVSRIRTEHFPLTLESARPSHTSQYLCASKWGGGEAFFGQGTRLTVV.

This clone was counted a few times. The V gene is TRBV6-1, the J gene TRBJ2-1; TRBD2 matches at 8 bases. This CDR3 is built from 14 residues. Germline CDR1 is MNHNS and CDR2 is SASEGT. V shed 2 bases, J shed 12 bases, and the junction held 9 bases outside the gene matches. The chain's CDR3 is CASSERGTSIRQFF. The DNA of the CDR3 is TGTGCCAGCAGTGAAAGAGGGACTAGTATCCGGCAGTTCTTC.

This clone was counted a few times. The CDR3 region has the DNA TGTGCCAGCGGGGGAAGTGGTCCCTACGAGCAGTACTTC. Its protein is CASGGSGPYEQYF. The chain couples TRBV12-3 or TRBV12-4 to TRBJ2-7; D assignment may be TRBD1 or TRBD2 (5 bases each). Trimming left V 8 bases short and J 2 bases short, with 13 bases between. The CDR3 sequence is 13 residues long.

This clone is deemed medium-sized. The chain carries TRBV10-1 and TRBJ2-1; TRBD1 aligns across 9 bases. The CDR3 covers 15 residues. Germline CDR1 is WNHNN and CDR2 is SYGVQD (reference sequence). The trim removed 4 bases at V and 6 bases at J, leaving 7 bases unmatched. DNA for the CDR3: TGCGCCAGCAGTGGGGGGGACAGGGCGGGCAATGAGCAGTTCTTC. Residues: CASSGGDRAGNEQFF.

The J gene is TRBJ1-1, the V gene TRBV2; no clear D gene. The germline CDR1 and CDR2 sequences are SNHLY and FYNNEI. V lost 7 bases and J lost 3, with 18 bases in between. There are 15 residues in the CDR3. The CDR3 sequence: CASTEGRAVDTEAFF. Written as DNA, the CDR3 is TGTGCCAGCACCGAAGGGAGGGCGGTCGACACTGAAGCTTTCTTT. Using reference TRBV2 and TRBJ1-1 for the parts outside the CDR3, the full variable domain is EPEVTQTPSHQVTQMGQEVILRCVPISNHLYFYWYRQILGQKVEFLVSFYNNEISEKSEIFDDQFSVERPDGSNFTLKIRSTKLEDSAMYFCASTEGRAVDTEAFFGQGTRLTVV.

This clone was picked up a small number of times. The gene calls are TRBV6-1 and TRBJ2-3, with 9 bases aligning to TRBD1. CDR3 length: 15 residues. Trimming at V came to 10 bases and at J to 1 base, leaving 9 bases not matched to a gene. Germline CDR1 and CDR2: MNHNS and SASEGT. This CDR3 reads CAIERRDRGTDTQYF. CDR3 bases: TGTGCCATCGAGCGCCGGGACAGGGGCACAGATACGCAGTATTTT.

The chain carries TRBV10-3 and TRBJ1-6; 8 bases are shared with TRBD1. In germline, CDR1 is ENHRY, CDR2 SYGVKD. The CDR3 has 15 amino acids. The V and J ends lost 6 bases and 5 bases, in that order; junction bases with no gene match: 6. The CDR3 sequence: CAIREDRVDNSPLHF. The CDR3 DNA reads as TGTGCCATCAGGGAGGACAGGGTCGATAATTCACCCCTCCACTTT.

In this sample, this clone is medium-sized (0.01 to 0.1%). The CDR3 DNA is TGCAGTGCTAGTGCCCTGTCCACTAATGAAAAACTGTTTTTT. It translates to CSASALSTNEKLFF. The chain employs TRBV20-1 and TRBJ1-4; D is uncertain. V gave up 3 bases and J gave up 2 bases, with 10 bases separating them. Germline V gene sequence: CDR1 DFQATT, CDR2 SNEGSKA (reference sequence). The CDR3 is 14 amino acids.

In its sample, this clone was seen a few times. V gene TRBV28 combines with J gene TRBJ2-7; 11 nucleotides line up with TRBD2. Germline CDR1 is MDHEN and CDR2 is SYDVKM. The trim removed 5 bases at V and 0 bases at J, leaving 15 bases unmatched. The CDR3 sequence is 19 residues long. The CDR3: CASSPTTSSGRSFSYEQYF. The DNA for the CDR3 is TGTGCCAGCAGTCCCACGACTTCTAGCGGGAGGTCCTTCTCCTACGAGCAGTACTTC.

The chain joins TRBV4-2 to TRBJ2-2; TRBD2 is a possible D gene (6 bases). CDR3 length: 16 residues. Looked up from germline, CDR1 is LGHNA and CDR2 is YNFKEQ. V lost 1 base to trimming and J lost 2 bases, with 11 bases between them. The CDR3 DNA reads TGTGCCAGCAGCCAAGGCGGTAGCGGTAACACCGGGGAGCTGTTTTTT. Translated: CASSQGGSGNTGELFF.

The chain carries TRBV18 and TRBJ1-3, with 11 bases lining up with TRBD1. In germline, CDR1 is KGHSH, CDR2 LQKENI. V was pared by 2 bases and J by 8 bases, with 5 bases of the junction left unmatched. CDR3 length equals 15 residues. The CDR3 DNA reads as TGTGCCAGCTCACCAGGACAGGGGGCGATGGACACCATATATTTT. This sequence encodes CASSPGQGAMDTIYF.

The chain has TRBV28 and TRBJ2-5, with 8 positions matching TRBD1. CDR1 and CDR2 (germline): MDHEN, SYDVKM. V lost 5 bases, J lost 7 bases, and 6 bases stayed unmatched. The CDR3 spans 13 residues. The CDR3 DNA sequence: TGTGCCAGCAGTGGACAGGGTGGGGGGACCCAGTACTTC. Its protein product is CASSGQGGGTQYF.